Each of the 25 T cell receptor beta chains below was sequenced from the same sample in a study of blood T cell repertoires in COVID-19. Only in-frame clones appear in the TCRdb table, and some are missing; sequencing was by immunoSEQ multiplex PCR. Of roughly 190,000 clones in the sample, about 86% are singletons; the top ten hold approximately 9.9%. The sample taken for sequencing was peripheral blood. The receptor set was obtained from a woman in her sixties or seventies with COVID-19, enrolled during active disease.

The genes are TRBV11-3 and TRBJ2-1, with TRBD1 identical over 10 bases. Germline values: CDR1 SGHNT, CDR2 YENEEA. V lost 5 bases to trimming and J lost 4 bases; unmatched junction nucleotides: 5. CDR3 length: 15 residues. The CDR3 DNA follows: TGTGCCAGCAGCACCCGGGACAGGGGTTACAATGAGCAGTTCTTC. It is translated as CASSTRDRGYNEQFF.

V is TRBV2 and J is TRBJ1-6; D unresolved. Germline V lookup: CDR1 SNHLY, CDR2 FYNNEI. The V end was cut by 5 bases, the J end by 7 bases, with 9 bases between. The CDR3 contains 13 residues. The CDR3 is CASSSGKNSPLHF. CDR3 nucleotide sequence: TGTGCCAGCAGTTCGGGAAAAAATTCACCCCTCCACTTT.

The rearrangement uses TRBV5-6 and TRBJ2-7; 12 bases align to TRBD2. The V segment lost 7 bases and the J segment 0 bases; nucleotides outside the gene matches: 11. The CDR3 has 17 residues. Germline V gene sequence: CDR1 SGHDT, CDR2 YYEEEE. The CDR3 bases are TGTGCCAGCTGGGCTAGCGGGAGGGCGGAGGGCTCCTACGAGCAGTACTTC. It is translated as CASWASGRAEGSYEQYF. Full variable domain (remainder filled in from reference TRBV5-6 and TRBJ2-7): DAGVTQSPTHLIKTRGQQVTLRCSPKSGHDTVSWYQQALGQGPQFIFQYYEEEERQRGNFPDRFSGHQFPNYSSELNVNALLLGDSALYLCASWASGRAEGSYEQYFGPGTRLTVT.

The V call is TRBV7-3, the J call TRBJ2-5; the D gene is possibly TRBD1 (7 bases). The V end lost 1 base, the J end lost 5 bases, and 20 bases lay between the germline ends. CDR3 length: 17 residues. Germline CDR1 is SGHTA and CDR2 is FQGTGA. The CDR3 region has the DNA TGTGCCAGCAGCTTAATCAGGGGGAGGTACGGCCGGGAGACCCAGTACTTC. As protein: CASSLIRGRYGRETQYF.

This clone was detected a few times. This chain connects TRBV5-6 to TRBJ2-7, with D perhaps TRBD2 (7 bases). CDR1 is SGHDT and CDR2 is YYEEEE in the germline V gene. Trimming took 0 bases from V and 1 from J, leaving 23 bases between them. The CDR3 consists of 19 residues. CDR3 coding DNA: TGTGCCAGCAGCTTGGTACGAGCGGGAAAAAGGGGGGTTTCCTACGAGCAGTACTTC. It specifies CASSLVRAGKRGVSYEQYF.

The chain couples TRBV13 to TRBJ1-3, with 9 positions matching TRBD1. Trimming cost V 8 bases and J 6 bases; bases outside gene matches: 8. The CDR3 spans 14 residues. The germline CDR1 and CDR2 sequences are PRHDT and FYEKMQ (reference sequence). Here the CDR3 DNA reads TGTGCCAGCGCCTCGGGACAGGGTGCAAACACCATATATTTT. Its translation: CASASGQGANTIYF.

The V gene is TRBV28, the J gene TRBJ1-6; D is possibly TRBD1 (5 bases). Trimming removed 8 bases at V and 6 bases at J, with 20 bases between. The CDR3 has 16 residues. CDR1 is MDHEN and CDR2 is SYDVKM in the germline V gene. CDR3 protein: CASGAADTAANSPLHF. CDR3 in DNA: TGTGCCAGCGGAGCCGCGGACACGGCGGCTAATTCACCCCTCCACTTT.

The chain recombines TRBV6-5 with TRBJ1-2, with D uncertain. The length of the CDR3 is 14 residues. CDR1 is MNHEY, CDR2 SVGAGI, per germline. Trimming cost V 2 bases and J 8 bases, with 15 bases left between them. In DNA, the CDR3 is TGTGCCAGCAGTTACAGTCGGGGTATAGAAGGCTACACCTTC. The encoded protein is CASSYSRGIEGYTF.

The chain carries TRBV28 and TRBJ2-7; D might be TRBD1 (6 bases). V was pared by 2 bases and J by 7 bases, with 21 bases between. The CDR3 is 16 amino acids. The V gene's germline CDR1 is MDHEN and CDR2 SYDVKM. This chain's CDR3 is CASSLPLGGYLGEQYF. The CDR3 coding sequence is TGTGCCAGCAGTTTACCCCTAGGGGGTTATCTGGGTGAGCAGTACTTC.

This clone was detected only a few times. V is TRBV7-2 and J is TRBJ2-6, with 8 nucleotides matching TRBD2. The V gene's germline CDR1 is SGHTA and CDR2 FQGNSA. CDR3 length: 15 residues. Trimming cost V 7 bases and J 4 bases; bases outside gene matches: 6. Written as DNA, the CDR3 is TGTGCCAGCACTACGGGGGGGCTCGGGGCCAACGTCCTGACTTTC. This sequence encodes CASTTGGLGANVLTF.

This clone was seen a handful of times. The chain uses TRBV19 and TRBJ2-7, with 12 bases identical to TRBD1. In germline, CDR1 is LNHDA, CDR2 SQIVND (reference sequence). The CDR3 totals 15 residues. V lost 5 bases to trimming and J lost 7 bases; unmatched junction nucleotides: 9. The CDR3 protein is CASSPPGQGANEQYF. The CDR3 DNA reads as TGTGCCAGTAGTCCCCCGGGACAGGGGGCTAATGAGCAGTACTTC. The variable domain in full, completed from reference TRBV19 and TRBJ2-7, reads DGGITQSPKYLFRKEGQNVTLSCEQNLNHDAMYWYRQDPGQGLRLIYYSQIVNDFQKGDIAEGYSVSREKKESFPLTVTSAQKNPTAFYLCASSPPGQGANEQYFGPGTRLTVT.

The V call is TRBV6-6, the J call TRBJ1-5; no firm D call. Germline V gene sequence: CDR1 MNHNY, CDR2 SVGAGI (reference sequence). The CDR3 sequence is 13 residues long. Trimming removed 10 bases at V and 2 bases at J, with 12 bases between. The CDR3 sequence is CATAVGGNQPQHF. In DNA, the CDR3 is TGTGCCACCGCGGTTGGAGGCAATCAGCCCCAGCATTTT.

This clone appeared a few times. The rearrangement uses TRBV20-1 and TRBJ2-7; a possible D gene is TRBD2 (6 bases). The CDR3 spans 15 residues. V gave up 3 bases and J gave up 0 bases, with 15 bases separating them. From germline, CDR1 is DFQATT and CDR2 SNEGSKA (reference sequence). CDR3 region: CSASHPGLSSYEQYF. The CDR3 region has the DNA TGCAGTGCTAGTCATCCGGGACTTAGCTCCTACGAGCAGTACTTC.

The chain combines TRBV11-3 with TRBJ1-1; D perhaps matches TRBD1 (5 bases). Looked up from germline, CDR1 is SGHNT and CDR2 is YENEEA. V shed 4 bases and J shed 1 base, with 13 bases lying between them. The CDR3 spans 15 residues. CDR3 residues: CASSSRPRGNTEAFF. CDR3 coding DNA: TGTGCCAGCAGCTCTCGGCCTAGGGGGAACACTGAAGCTTTCTTT.

This sequence joins TRBV7-9 and TRBJ2-2, with TRBD2 matching 10 bases. The CDR3 totals 15 residues. After removal of 5 bases from V and 7 bases from J, the junction contained 7 bases not matched to a gene. Per germline, CDR1 SEHNR and CDR2 FQNEAQ (reference sequence). The chain's CDR3 is CASSPLAGVNGELFF. The CDR3 coding sequence is TGTGCCAGCAGCCCCCTAGCGGGAGTCAACGGGGAGCTGTTTTTT.

This chain links TRBV2 with TRBJ2-7; tentative D call: TRBD1 (7 bases). CDR3 length equals 12 residues. Germline V gene data show CDR1 as SNHLY and CDR2 as FYNNEI. V gave up 8 bases and J gave up 7 bases, with 15 bases separating them. The CDR3 loop is CASRPQGGEQYF. CDR3 coding DNA: TGTGCCAGCCGGCCTCAGGGGGGTGAGCAGTACTTC.

The V and J genes are TRBV25-1 and TRBJ1-2; possible D gene TRBD1, 5 bases. Trimming pared 2 bases from V and 5 bases from J, leaving 12 bases between. Germline V gene data show CDR1 as MGHDK and CDR2 as SYGVNS. The CDR3 totals 14 residues. The CDR3 nucleotides are TGTGCCAGCAGTGAAAAAAACAGGCTGTATGGCTACACCTTC. Amino acid sequence: CASSEKNRLYGYTF.

V gene TRBV9 combines with J gene TRBJ1-2, with 9 bases matching TRBD1. The CDR3 sequence is 16 residues long. Looked up from germline, CDR1 is SGDLS and CDR2 is YYNGEE. J was trimmed by 3 bases and V by 4 bases; bases with no gene match: 10. The CDR3 protein is CASSQNTGGVYYGYTF. The CDR3 DNA sequence: TGTGCCAGCAGCCAAAACACAGGGGGCGTTTACTATGGCTACACCTTC. Based on the CDR3 plus reference TRBV9 and TRBJ1-2, the full variable domain is DSGVTQTPKHLITATGQRVTLRCSPRSGDLSVYWYQQSLDQGLQFLIQYYNGEERAKGNILERFSAQQFPDLHSELNLSSLELGDSALYFCASSQNTGGVYYGYTFGSGTRLTVV.

This sequence joins TRBV19 and TRBJ1-2, with D perhaps TRBD1 (5 bases). CDR3 length: 13 amino acids. The germline V gene encodes CDR1 LNHDA and CDR2 SQIVND (reference sequence). Trimming removed 10 bases at V and 2 bases at J, with 14 bases between. The CDR3, as DNA: TGTGCCACCCCAAAGGCAGGGAACTATGGCTACACCTTC. Protein: CATPKAGNYGYTF. Together with reference TRBV19 and TRBJ1-2, the CDR3 gives the full variable domain: DGGITQSPKYLFRKEGQNVTLSCEQNLNHDAMYWYRQDPGQGLRLIYYSQIVNDFQKGDIAEGYSVSREKKESFPLTVTSAQKNPTAFYLCATPKAGNYGYTFGSGTRLTVV.

J is TRBJ1-1 and V is TRBV19; perhaps TRBD1 as D (6 bases). V lost 3 bases to trimming and J lost 2 bases, with 16 bases between them. There are 16 residues in the CDR3. Germline values: CDR1 LNHDA, CDR2 SQIVND (reference sequence). CDR3 loop: CASSILGGLGNTEAFF. DNA of the CDR3: TGTGCCAGTAGTATTTTAGGGGGATTGGGCAACACTGAAGCTTTCTTT.

The V gene is TRBV28, the J gene TRBJ1-6; TRBD1 matches at 7 bases. The trim removed 7 bases at V and 7 bases at J, leaving 10 bases unmatched. CDR3 size: 15 residues. Germline V gene lookup returns CDR1 MDHEN and CDR2 SYDVKM. The CDR3 DNA reads as TGTGCCAGCACTCCTTCGAGGGGGCTGAATTCACCCCTCCACTTT. Translated: CASTPSRGLNSPLHF.

The rearrangement links TRBV10-3 to TRBJ2-3; D gene uncertain. The CDR3 has 14 residues. Looked up from germline, CDR1 is ENHRY and CDR2 is SYGVKD. Trimming removed 7 bases from V and 0 bases from J, with 11 bases in between. The DNA for the CDR3 is TGTGCCATCAAAGGCGGAGCAAGCACAGATACGCAGTATTTT. It yields the protein CAIKGGASTDTQYF.

The chain has TRBV29-1 and TRBJ1-1, with D unresolved. The length of the CDR3 is 14 residues. The V end was cut by 1 base, the J end by 0 bases, with 9 bases between. Germline V lookup: CDR1 SQVTM, CDR2 ANQGSEA. The CDR3 DNA follows: TGCAGCGTTGAAGCCGGGAGGCTGAACACTGAAGCTTTCTTT. It translates to CSVEAGRLNTEAFF.

The chain carries TRBV19 and TRBJ2-3; D possibly corresponds to TRBD2 (6 bases). Germline V gene lookup returns CDR1 LNHDA and CDR2 SQIVND (reference sequence). V lost 7 bases and J lost 0, with 14 bases in between. The CDR3 is 15 residues long. The CDR3 region is CASTGIAASTDTQYF. DNA of the CDR3: TGTGCCAGTACCGGGATAGCGGCTAGCACAGATACGCAGTATTTT.

This clone turned up a few times. The V call is TRBV6-2 or TRBV6-3, the J call TRBJ2-7; 7 positions agree with TRBD1. The ends lost 4 bases at V and 3 bases at J; junction bases unmatched: 12. CDR3 length: 16 amino acids. The germline gives CDR1 MNHEY, CDR2 SVGEGT. The CDR3 is CASSFSRDRGDYEQYF. The CDR3 coding sequence is TGTGCCAGCAGTTTCAGCCGGGACAGAGGTGACTACGAGCAGTACTTC.